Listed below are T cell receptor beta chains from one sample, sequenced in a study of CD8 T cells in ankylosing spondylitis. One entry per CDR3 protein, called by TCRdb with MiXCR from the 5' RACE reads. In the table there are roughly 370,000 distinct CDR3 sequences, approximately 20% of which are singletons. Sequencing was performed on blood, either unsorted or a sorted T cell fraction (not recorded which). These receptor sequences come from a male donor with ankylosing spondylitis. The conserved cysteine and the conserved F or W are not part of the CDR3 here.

CDR3 protein: ASSARVASLSGEQY
J gene: TRBJ2-7
V gene: TRBV7-9

CDR3 protein: ASSLGGLNQPQH
J gene: TRBJ1-5
V gene: TRBV5-1

CDR3 protein: AISESGGTVNTEAF
J gene: TRBJ1-1
V gene: TRBV10-3

CDR3 protein: ASSYSRETVGS
J gene: TRBJ2-7
V gene: TRBV6-6

CDR3 protein: ASRPRDRVAGKLF
J gene: TRBJ1-4
V gene: TRBV2

CDR3 protein: ATSGSRADEQF
J gene: TRBJ2-1
V gene: TRBV24-1

CDR3 protein: AISPKTGTDYEQY
J gene: TRBJ2-7
V gene: TRBV10-3

CDR3 protein: ASGGPGNQPQH
J gene: TRBJ1-5
V gene: TRBV6-1

CDR3 protein: SVGTVETQY
J gene: TRBJ2-5
V gene: TRBV29-1

CDR3 protein: SVKTGGLNTGELF
J gene: TRBJ2-2
V gene: TRBV29-1

CDR3 protein: ASTSRQNTGELF
J gene: TRBJ2-2
V gene: TRBV5-1

CDR3 protein: ASSFYTNEQF
J gene: TRBJ2-1
V gene: TRBV5-1

CDR3 protein: SARGPLAGRETQY
J gene: TRBJ2-5
V gene: TRBV20-1

CDR3 protein: ATLLTQGLRPEQF
J gene: TRBJ2-1
V gene: TRBV2

CDR3 protein: ASTTTRGGPILEQY
J gene: TRBJ2-7
V gene: TRBV11-2

CDR3 protein: ASSLVQGSGNTIY
J gene: TRBJ1-3
V gene: TRBV7-2

CDR3 protein: ASSYKWEGLGEQY
J gene: TRBJ2-7
V gene: TRBV6-5

CDR3 protein: ASSVGEGGRYYTYNEQF
J gene: TRBJ2-1
V gene: TRBV9

CDR3 protein: AWSGLAYNEQF
J gene: TRBJ2-1
V gene: TRBV30

CDR3 protein: ASSLSRVQQF
J gene: TRBJ2-1
V gene: TRBV11-2

CDR3 protein: ASSGGQGAFDEQY
J gene: TRBJ2-7
V gene: TRBV9

CDR3 protein: ASRNRDRAYGYT
J gene: TRBJ1-2
V gene: TRBV28

CDR3 protein: ASSLETSGIGEQY
J gene: TRBJ2-7
V gene: TRBV5-1

CDR3 protein: ASSVQGGYSEAF
J gene: TRBJ1-1
V gene: TRBV3-1

CDR3 protein: ASSSSQSQH
J gene: TRBJ1-5
V gene: TRBV6-1

CDR3 protein: ASSLGGAGSGRFYEQF
J gene: TRBJ2-1
V gene: TRBV5-1

CDR3 protein: AISLAGSSYNEQF
J gene: TRBJ2-1
V gene: TRBV10-3

CDR3 protein: ASSVAGGTGEQY
J gene: TRBJ2-7
V gene: TRBV9

CDR3 protein: ASRPLRVGELF
J gene: TRBJ2-2
V gene: TRBV12-3/TRBV12-4

CDR3 protein: SVEDREKLF
J gene: TRBJ1-4
V gene: TRBV29-1

CDR3 protein: ASSLVAENSPLH
J gene: TRBJ1-6
V gene: TRBV5-1

CDR3 protein: ASSPTEISGNTIY
J gene: TRBJ1-3
V gene: TRBV18

CDR3 protein: AISASGSAYEQY
J gene: TRBJ2-7
V gene: TRBV10-3

CDR3 protein: ASSLATTPSDGYT
J gene: TRBJ1-2
V gene: TRBV5-5

CDR3 protein: ASSPALHGEQF
J gene: TRBJ2-1
V gene: TRBV7-3

CDR3 protein: ASSDRGPSDEQY
J gene: TRBJ2-7
V gene: TRBV6-2/TRBV6-3

CDR3 protein: ASSFALSGNTIY
J gene: TRBJ1-3
V gene: TRBV12-3/TRBV12-4

CDR3 protein: ATSRDAGRRGQPQH
J gene: TRBJ1-5
V gene: TRBV15

CDR3 protein: SVADPRAGYEQY
J gene: TRBJ2-7
V gene: TRBV29-1

CDR3 protein: ASSLDRAQDTQY
J gene: TRBJ2-3
V gene: TRBV5-1

CDR3 protein: SAREALSGAF
J gene: TRBJ1-1
V gene: TRBV20-1

CDR3 protein: ASSAQRGRPKGAF
J gene: TRBJ1-1
V gene: TRBV12-3/TRBV12-4

CDR3 protein: ASSASGVYNEQF
J gene: TRBJ2-1
V gene: TRBV7-2

CDR3 protein: ASSPQRGGVNEQF
J gene: TRBJ2-1
V gene: TRBV12-3/TRBV12-4

CDR3 protein: ASSPLPRTSGSYEQY
J gene: TRBJ2-7
V gene: TRBV7-7

CDR3 protein: ASSFLAGGPGELF
J gene: TRBJ2-2
V gene: TRBV11-3

CDR3 protein: ASSAGSGTPYEQY
J gene: TRBJ2-7
V gene: TRBV9

CDR3 protein: ASSTPQGSNTGELF
J gene: TRBJ2-2
V gene: TRBV28

CDR3 protein: ASRGLVNTEAF
J gene: TRBJ1-1
V gene: TRBV28

CDR3 protein: ASSQKETGLSYEQY
J gene: TRBJ2-7
V gene: TRBV27

CDR3 protein: ASSSLGGSNQPQH
J gene: TRBJ1-5
V gene: TRBV11-2

CDR3 protein: AISDPSIVAKNIQY
J gene: TRBJ2-4
V gene: TRBV10-3

CDR3 protein: ASRESGVPNGYT
J gene: TRBJ1-2
V gene: TRBV6-1

CDR3 protein: ASSFRPGQGVNTEAF
J gene: TRBJ1-1
V gene: TRBV5-1